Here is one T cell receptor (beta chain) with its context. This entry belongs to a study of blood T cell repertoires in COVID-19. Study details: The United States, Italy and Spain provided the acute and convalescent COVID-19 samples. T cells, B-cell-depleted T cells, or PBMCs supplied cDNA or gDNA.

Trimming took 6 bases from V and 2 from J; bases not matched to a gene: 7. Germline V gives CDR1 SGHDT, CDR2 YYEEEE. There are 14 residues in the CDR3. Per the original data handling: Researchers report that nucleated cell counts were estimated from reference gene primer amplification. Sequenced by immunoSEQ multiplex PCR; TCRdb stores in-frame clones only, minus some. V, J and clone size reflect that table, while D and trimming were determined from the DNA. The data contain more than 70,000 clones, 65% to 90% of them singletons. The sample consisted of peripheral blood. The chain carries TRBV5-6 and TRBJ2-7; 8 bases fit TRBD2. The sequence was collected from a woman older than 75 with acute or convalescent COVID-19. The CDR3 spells CASTLRGGTYEQYF. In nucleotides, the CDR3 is TGTGCCAGCACCCTACGGGGGGGTACCTACGAGCAGTACTTC.